This T cell receptor (beta chain) comes out of a study of CD8 T cells in ankylosing spondylitis. Broader study findings: Roughly eight highly homologous variants made up a TCR beta motif that seemed to typify ankylosing spondylitis blood. The authors reported significant enrichment of disease-linked clones in matched ankylosing spondylitis synovial fluid.

This clonotype appeared many times. Its antigen is not known. The CDR3 is 11 residues long. One entry per CDR3 protein, called by TCRdb with MiXCR from the 5' RACE reads. The profile shows 15,000 or so distinct CDR3 sequences, approximately 8.4% of them singletons. V and J are TRBV21-1 and TRBJ1-2. TRBV21-1 is assigned pseudogene status. The TCR comes from a male donor with ankylosing spondylitis or in good health (not recorded which). Sequencing input: blood. CDR3 sequence reads: CASSKGGGYTF. The CDR3 region has the DNA TGTGCCAGCAGCAAAGGCGGCGGATACACCTTC.